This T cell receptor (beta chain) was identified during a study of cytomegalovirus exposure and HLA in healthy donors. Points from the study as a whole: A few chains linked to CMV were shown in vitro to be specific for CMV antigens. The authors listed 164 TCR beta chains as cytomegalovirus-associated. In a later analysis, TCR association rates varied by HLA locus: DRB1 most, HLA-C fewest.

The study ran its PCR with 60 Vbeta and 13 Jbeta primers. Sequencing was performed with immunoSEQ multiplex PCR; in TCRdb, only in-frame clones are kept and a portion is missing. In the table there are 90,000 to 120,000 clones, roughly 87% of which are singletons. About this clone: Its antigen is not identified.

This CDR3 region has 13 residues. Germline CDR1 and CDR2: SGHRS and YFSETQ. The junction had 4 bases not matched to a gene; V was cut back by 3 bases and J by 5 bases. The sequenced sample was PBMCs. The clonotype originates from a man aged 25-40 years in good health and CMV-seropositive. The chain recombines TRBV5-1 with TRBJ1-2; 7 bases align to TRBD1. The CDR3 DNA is TGCGCCAGCAGCTGGGACAGTTTATATGGCTACACCTTC. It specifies CASSWDSLYGYTF.